The 19 T cell receptor beta chains in this list originate from one sample, sequenced in a study of blood T cell repertoires in COVID-19. Assay: immunoSEQ multiplex PCR; the TCRdb copy retains only in-frame clones and omits some. This table has approximately 270,000 clones, around 92% appearing once. Sequencing used PBMCs or T cells enriched from blood (not recorded which). Receptors were obtained from an older woman who had recovered from COVID-19.

The rearrangement joins TRBV27 to TRBJ2-7; 7 positions agree with TRBD2. The CDR3 loop spans 18 amino acids. J lost 4 bases, V lost 6 bases, and 21 bases had no gene match. Germline CDR1 MNHEY, CDR2 SMNVEV (reference sequence). CDR3 residues: CASSHWVGRGMGAYEQYF. CDR3 DNA sequence: TGTGCCAGCAGCCACTGGGTGGGGCGGGGGATGGGTGCTTACGAGCAGTACTTC.

The chain recombines TRBV30 with TRBJ1-2, with TRBD1 matching 12 bases. The germline gives CDR1 GTSNPN, CDR2 SVGIG (reference sequence). The junction had 4 bases not matched to a gene; V was cut back by 3 bases and J by 5 bases. This CDR3 contains 14 residues. CDR3 DNA sequence: TGTGCCTGGAGCGGGACAGGGGGCCGATATGGCTACACCTTC. It translates to CAWSGTGGRYGYTF.

The V gene is TRBV6-1, the J gene TRBJ2-1, with 7 bases fitting TRBD2. This CDR3 is 14 amino acids long. Trimming removed 2 bases from V and 6 bases from J; junction bases left unmatched: 4. Germline values: CDR1 MNHNS, CDR2 SASEGT. The CDR3 reads CASSEYTSVNEQFF. In DNA, the CDR3 is TGTGCCAGCAGTGAATACACTAGCGTCAATGAGCAGTTCTTC.

The rearrangement links TRBV3-1 (or the pseudogene TRBV3-2) to TRBJ1-6; D call uncertain. CDR1 is LGHDT, CDR2 YNNKEL, per germline (reference sequence). The CDR3 sequence is 14 residues long. V was shortened by 4 bases and J by 12 bases, with 16 bases between the two germline ends. CDR3 sequence reads: CASSPETGRGPLHF. The CDR3 nucleotides are TGTGCCAGCAGCCCCGAGACCGGGCGGGGACCCCTCCACTTT.

The chain is built from TRBV2 and TRBJ2-3, with D possibly being TRBD1 (5 bases). The CDR3 is made up of 13 amino acids. CDR1 SNHLY and CDR2 FYNNEI come from the germline V gene. V was trimmed by 1 base and J by 12 bases, leaving 14 bases between them. CDR3 bases: TGTGCCAGCAGTGAAGTGCAGGGCTCGACCCAGTATTTT. This gives the protein CASSEVQGSTQYF.

This rearrangement joins TRBV7-2 to TRBJ2-1; TRBD2 matches at 14 bases. CDR3 length: 16 residues. Germline loops: CDR1 SGHTA, CDR2 FQGNSA. With 1 base clipped from V and 9 bases from J, the junction kept 5 bases outside the gene matches. CDR3 DNA sequence: TGTGCCAGCAGCTTAGGGGGACTAGCGGGAGTCACTGAGCAGTTCTTC. The encoded protein is CASSLGGLAGVTEQFF.

This clone was picked up one time. The V and J genes are TRBV30 and TRBJ2-1; 9 positions match TRBD2. The junction had 7 bases not matched to a gene; V was cut back by 4 bases and J by 9 bases. The germline CDR1 and CDR2 sequences are GTSNPN and SVGIG (reference sequence). There are 13 residues in the CDR3. CDR3 in DNA: TGTGCCTGGAACGGCGGGGGGGTTGGTGAGCAGTTCTTC. Amino acids: CAWNGGGVGEQFF.

The gene calls are TRBV25-1 and TRBJ2-7, with TRBD1 matching 10 bases. Germline V gene lookup returns CDR1 MGHDK and CDR2 SYGVNS. The CDR3 sequence is 14 residues long. V shed 4 bases, J shed 5 bases, and the junction held 5 bases outside the gene matches. CDR3 residues: CASSGGQGDHEQYF. Here the CDR3 DNA reads TGTGCCAGCAGTGGTGGACAGGGGGATCACGAGCAGTACTTC.

The chain couples TRBV21-1 to TRBJ1-4. TRBV21-1 is a recognized pseudogene. CDR3 size: 16 residues. Here the CDR3 reads CASSKGTGIPNEKLFF. In nucleotides, the CDR3 is TGTGCCAGCAGCAAAGGGACGGGGATTCCTAATGAAAAACTGTTTTTT.

In this sample, this clone turned up once. In nucleotides, the CDR3 is TGCGCCAGCAAACAGGGTGGCAATTCACCCCTCCACTTT. Protein product: CASKQGGNSPLHF. The gene calls are TRBV10-1 and TRBJ1-6; D might be TRBD1 (6 bases). Germline CDR1 WNHNN, CDR2 SYGVQD (reference sequence). The CDR3 totals 13 residues. Deletions cut 7 bases from V and 7 bases from J, with 11 bases between.

This chain connects TRBV28 to TRBJ1-1; D is uncertain. The CDR3 contains 12 residues. Trimming took off 2 bases at V and 8 bases at J, with 9 bases between the two ends. CDR1 is MDHEN, CDR2 SYDVKM, per germline. The CDR3: CASSLGQIEAFF. In DNA, the CDR3 is TGTGCCAGCAGTTTAGGGCAAATCGAAGCTTTCTTT.

The rearrangement uses TRBV2 and TRBJ1-2; 7 bases align to TRBD1. Germline V gene data show CDR1 as SNHLY and CDR2 as FYNNEI. With V trimmed by 5 bases and J by 2 bases, 5 bases remained unmatched. This CDR3 has 14 amino acids. CDR3 nucleotides: TGTGCCAGCAGTAAAGACAGGGCCAACTATGGCTACACCTTC. This sequence encodes CASSKDRANYGYTF.

This chain joins TRBV11-3 and TRBJ2-1; 14 positions agree with TRBD2. Germline assignment: CDR1 SGHNT and CDR2 YENEEA. Trimming removed 5 bases from V and 6 bases from J; junction bases left unmatched: 6. The CDR3 is 16 amino acids. In nucleotides, the CDR3 is TGTGCCAGCAGCGGTGAGGGGACTAGCGGGAGCAATGAGCAGTTCTTC. Translating gives CASSGEGTSGSNEQFF.

The chain links TRBV7-9 to TRBJ1-2; the match to TRBD1 covers 7 bases. This CDR3 has 14 residues. The ends lost 5 bases at V and 5 bases at J; junction bases unmatched: 8. Per the germline V gene, CDR1 is SEHNR and CDR2 is FQNEAQ (reference sequence). CDR3 loop: CASSPTGAQYGYTF. CDR3 sequence (DNA): TGTGCCAGCAGCCCAACAGGGGCGCAATATGGCTACACCTTC.

This clone was detected only a few times. The chain is built from TRBV7-3 and TRBJ2-7; 7 bases fit TRBD2. Trimming removed 4 bases from V and 4 bases from J; junction bases left unmatched: 10. Germline-derived CDR1 and CDR2 are SGHTA and FQGTGA. This CDR3 has 15 amino acids. CDR3 region: CASSWGLSGEYEQYF. The DNA for the CDR3 is TGTGCCAGCAGCTGGGGACTAAGCGGGGAATACGAGCAGTACTTC.

The V and J genes are TRBV10-1 and TRBJ2-7; TRBD1 agrees at 8 bases. The CDR3 extends over 13 amino acids. CDR1 is WNHNN and CDR2 is SYGVQD in the germline V gene (reference sequence). After removal of 5 bases from V and 2 bases from J, the junction contained 2 bases not matched to a gene. The CDR3 region has the DNA TGCGCCAGCAGTCCGGGACAGGCCTACGAGCAGTACTTC. Translation gives CASSPGQAYEQYF.

This clone was counted a few times. The chain employs TRBV5-1 and TRBJ2-1, with 8 positions matching TRBD1. J gave up 10 bases and V 4 bases, and 10 bases lay outside the gene matches. CDR1 SGHRS and CDR2 YFSETQ come from the germline V gene. This CDR3 is built from 14 residues. The CDR3 protein is CASSLKTGDEEQFF. DNA of the CDR3: TGCGCCAGCAGCCTGAAGACAGGGGACGAAGAGCAGTTCTTC.

V and J are TRBV6-1 and TRBJ1-1, with TRBD1 matching 7 bases. The CDR3 is 13 residues long. Germline V lookup: CDR1 MNHNS, CDR2 SASEGT. V lost 2 bases to trimming and J lost 6 bases; unmatched junction nucleotides: 3. This CDR3 reads CASSETGVAEAFF. The CDR3 DNA reads TGTGCCAGCAGTGAAACAGGGGTGGCTGAAGCTTTCTTT.

As DNA, the CDR3 is TGTGCCAGCAGTTCGGGGGGTACGGGACCCCAGCATTTT. This encodes CASSSGGTGPQHF. The chain carries TRBV7-8 and TRBJ1-5; the D gene is possibly TRBD1 (5 bases). V was cut by 6 bases and J by 10 bases, with 16 bases left in between. Per the germline V gene, CDR1 is SGHVS and CDR2 is FQNEAQ. The length of the CDR3 is 13 residues.